This T cell receptor (beta chain) was captured by sequencing in a study of vaccination and CD4 T cells after COVID-19. Across the whole study: The study collected post-vaccine samples a median 72 days after dose two, with a range of 14 to 241.

Cultured CD4+ T cell DNA was sequenced using the Oncomine TCR Beta short-read assay. After culture, CD4+ T cells served as the source for genomic DNA extraction. MiXCR was run by TCRdb on the PCR reads, yielding one entry per CDR3 protein. Of roughly 20,000 distinct CDR3 sequences listed, approximately 56% were seen once; the top ten hold 8% to 9.5%. The treatment denotes: approximately 9-day PBMC culture with coronavirus spike peptide pools or control peptides (ViraFEST assay). On this clonotype: Its antigen is not known.

After removal of 11 bases from V and 3 bases from J, the junction contained 6 bases not matched to a gene. CDR1 is MNHNS, CDR2 SASEGT, per germline. The CDR3 loop spans 13 amino acids. V is TRBV6-1 and J is TRBJ2-1; the match to TRBD2 covers 8 bases. Sequencing used CD4+ T cells from blood, cultured in vitro, obtained after SARS-CoV-2 vaccination. The sequence derives from a human donor who had recovered from COVID-19. CDR3 DNA: TGTGCCGGCCACAGCGGGGGCTACAATGAGCAGTTCTTC. Translated: CAGHSGGYNEQFF.